This record concerns one TCR beta chain sequence. The antigen remains undetermined. This record belongs to a study of shared clonotypes between healthy human individuals. Libraries were prepared by immunoSEQ multiplex PCR; TCRdb keeps only in-frame clonotypes and omits some of them. The table lists about 960,000 clones, about three quarters of them singletons. V shed 2 bases and J shed 1 base, with 10 bases lying between them. CDR1 is MNHEY and CDR2 is SVGAGI in the germline V gene. The CDR3 loop spans 15 amino acids. Findings and limits, study-wide: Tissue TCR repertoires likely differ from these blood-only repertoires.

This receptor was obtained from a man aged 18 to 29 in good health. V is TRBV6-5 and J is TRBJ2-3, with D possibly TRBD2 on 5 matching bases. Specimen: memory CD4+ T cells sorted from blood. The subset denotes: CD45RA-negative fraction. The CDR3 loop is CASSYGGFGTDTQYF. Written as DNA, the CDR3 is TGTGCCAGCAGTTACGGCGGGTTCGGCACAGATACGCAGTATTTT.